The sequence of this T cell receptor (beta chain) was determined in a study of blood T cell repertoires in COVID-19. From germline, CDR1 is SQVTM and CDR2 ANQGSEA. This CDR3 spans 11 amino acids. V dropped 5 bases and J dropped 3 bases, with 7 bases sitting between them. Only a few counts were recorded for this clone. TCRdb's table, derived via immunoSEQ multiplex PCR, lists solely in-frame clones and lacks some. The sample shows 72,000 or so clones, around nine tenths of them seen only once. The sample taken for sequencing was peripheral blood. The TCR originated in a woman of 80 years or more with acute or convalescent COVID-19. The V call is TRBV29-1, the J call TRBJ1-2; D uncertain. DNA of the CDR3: TGCAGCGTTCTTGGCCACTATGGCTACACCTTC. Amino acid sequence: CSVLGHYGYTF. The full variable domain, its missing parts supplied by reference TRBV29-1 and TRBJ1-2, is SAVISQKPSRDICQRGTSLTIQCQVDSQVTMMFWYRQQPGQSLTLIATANQGSEATYESGFVIDKFPISRPNLTFSTLTVSNMSPEDSSIYLCSVLGHYGYTFGSGTRLTVV.